This T cell receptor (beta chain) was documented in a study of blood T cells in healthy people across ages. The CDR3 loop spans 12 amino acids. The V gene lost 2 bases and the J gene lost 5 bases, with 6 bases spanning the gap. The germline CDR1 and CDR2 sequences are SGHTA and FQGNSA. Next came a second PCR, run for about 7 to 12 cycles, which used a sample-barcoded 5' primer along with a J-beta primer mix. In TCRdb, the 5' RACE reads were re-called with MiXCR into one record per CDR3 protein. Here the sample spans about 900,000 distinct CDR3 sequences, around 62% being singletons. The chain carries TRBV7-2 and TRBJ1-1; no clear D gene. This clonotype was obtained from a man aged 30 to 45 in good health. Sequencing was carried out using blood. DNA for the CDR3: TGTGCCAGCAGCTTAATTCAGACTGAAGCTTTCTTT. Its translation is CASSLIQTEAFF.